The 14 T cell receptor beta chains in this list originate from one sample, sequenced in a study of cytomegalovirus exposure and HLA in healthy donors. Primers included in the PCR were 60 Vbeta and 13 Jbeta primers. Libraries were prepared by immunoSEQ multiplex PCR; TCRdb keeps only in-frame clonotypes and omits some of them. This table holds some 100,000 clones, 70% to 80% found once. Specimen: PBMCs. The receptors stem from a female donor in good health and CMV-seropositive.

The V gene is TRBV5-6, the J gene TRBJ1-4; TRBD1 aligns across 10 bases. Germline trimming cut 6 bases from V and 6 bases from J; bases unmatched to any gene: 11. Germline CDR1 reads SGHDT; CDR2 reads YYEEEE. This CDR3 contains 16 residues. The chain's CDR3 is CASTWTGGGQDEKLFF. The DNA for the CDR3 is TGTGCCAGCACCTGGACAGGGGGAGGTCAGGATGAAAAACTGTTTTTT. The whole variable domain, filled in from reference TRBV5-6 and TRBJ1-4, reads DAGVTQSPTHLIKTRGQQVTLRCSPKSGHDTVSWYQQALGQGPQFIFQYYEEEERQRGNFPDRFSGHQFPNYSSELNVNALLLGDSALYLCASTWTGGGQDEKLFFGSGTQLSVL.

The chain has TRBV19 and TRBJ1-1; 7 bases are a match to TRBD1. CDR1 is LNHDA, CDR2 SQIVND, per germline (reference sequence). J lost 0 bases, V lost 10 bases, and 11 bases had no gene match. CDR3 size: 15 residues. The CDR3 DNA reads as TGTGCCACCCGGACAGGAGCCTACGTGAACACTGAAGCTTTCTTT. Amino acid sequence: CATRTGAYVNTEAFF. Full variable domain (rest looked up from reference TRBV19 and TRBJ1-1): DGGITQSPKYLFRKEGQNVTLSCEQNLNHDAMYWYRQDPGQGLRLIYYSQIVNDFQKGDIAEGYSVSREKKESFPLTVTSAQKNPTAFYLCATRTGAYVNTEAFFGQGTRLTVV.

V and J are TRBV2 and TRBJ2-7, with D hard to call. Germline-derived CDR1 and CDR2 are SNHLY and FYNNEI. V was shortened by 8 bases and J by 2 bases, with 10 bases between the two germline ends. The CDR3 is made up of 12 amino acids. Here the CDR3 reads CASESVTYEQYF. The CDR3 DNA follows: TGTGCCAGCGAGTCGGTTACCTACGAGCAGTACTTC. Full variable domain (missing parts from reference TRBV2 and TRBJ2-7): EPEVTQTPSHQVTQMGQEVILRCVPISNHLYFYWYRQILGQKVEFLVSFYNNEISEKSEIFDDQFSVERPDGSNFTLKIRSTKLEDSAMYFCASESVTYEQYFGPGTRLTVT.

This clone was picked up one time. The chain recombines TRBV7-9 with TRBJ1-5; possible D gene TRBD1, 6 bases. The CDR3 spans 14 residues. The V gene's germline CDR1 is SEHNR and CDR2 FQNEAQ (reference sequence). Trimming left V 5 bases short and J 5 bases short, with 13 bases between. CDR3 sequence: CASSTPDRDQPQHF. DNA for the CDR3: TGTGCCAGCAGCACCCCGGACAGAGATCAGCCCCAGCATTTT.

The rearrangement uses TRBV20-1 and TRBJ1-1, with D perhaps matching TRBD1 (5 bases). The CDR3 spans 11 residues. The ends were cut back, 5 bases at V and 11 bases at J, with 15 bases in the middle. Germline CDR1 reads DFQATT; CDR2 reads SNEGSKA (reference sequence). CDR3 in DNA: TGCAGTGCTCCAGGAGGGGTCGTGGCTTTCTTT. This encodes CSAPGGVVAFF.

This chain links TRBV7-6 with TRBJ1-3, with D possibly being TRBD1 (6 bases). CDR3 length: 19 residues. V lost 2 bases and J 3 bases, leaving 23 bases between the germline ends. Germline values: CDR1 SGHVS, CDR2 FNYEAQ. The CDR3 sequence is CASSLMSGGGRFGGNTIYF. The CDR3, as DNA: TGTGCCAGCAGCTTAATGTCGGGGGGGGGCCGTTTCGGTGGAAACACCATATATTTT. The complete variable domain, with remaining parts taken from reference TRBV7-6 and TRBJ1-3, reads GAGVSQSPRYKVTKRGQDVALRCDPISGHVSLYWYRQALGQGPEFLTYFNYEAQQDKSGLPNDRFSAERPEGSISTLTIQRTEQRDSAMYRCASSLMSGGGRFGGNTIYFGEGSWLTVV.

The rearrangement joins TRBV6-1 to TRBJ1-5, with 8 nucleotides matching TRBD1. Germline-derived CDR1 and CDR2 are MNHNS and SASEGT. The V gene end was trimmed by 2 bases and the J gene end by 6 bases; junction bases not matched to a gene: 9. The CDR3 totals 16 residues. The CDR3 is CASSEIGQGAGQPQHF. The CDR3 coding sequence is TGTGCCAGCAGTGAAATCGGGCAGGGGGCGGGTCAGCCCCAGCATTTT.

This chain joins TRBV29-1 and TRBJ1-5, with D possibly matching TRBD1 (5 bases). V dropped 5 bases and J dropped 3 bases, with 14 bases sitting between them. The CDR3 length is 14 residues. Germline CDR1 SQVTM, CDR2 ANQGSEA. The CDR3 nucleotides are TGCAGCGTTACCCAGGGCTACGCCAATCAGCCCCAGCATTTT. It translates to CSVTQGYANQPQHF. Full variable domain (remainder filled in from reference TRBV29-1 and TRBJ1-5): SAVISQKPSRDICQRGTSLTIQCQVDSQVTMMFWYRQQPGQSLTLIATANQGSEATYESGFVIDKFPISRPNLTFSTLTVSNMSPEDSSIYLCSVTQGYANQPQHFGDGTRLSIL.

The rearrangement links TRBV11-2 to TRBJ2-7; 15 nucleotides agree with TRBD2. This CDR3 comprises 16 residues. V was pared by 5 bases and J by 7 bases, with 9 bases of the junction left unmatched. From germline, CDR1 is SGHAT and CDR2 FQNNGV. CDR3 sequence: CASSPHGTSGGQEQYF. In nucleotides, the CDR3 is TGTGCCAGCAGCCCCCACGGGACTAGCGGGGGGCAAGAGCAGTACTTC.

This clone was detected ten times or more. This rearrangement joins TRBV6-1 to TRBJ1-2; D gene unclear. Germline CDR1 reads MNHNS; CDR2 reads SASEGT. The CDR3 has 15 residues. V gave up 0 bases and J gave up 2 bases, with 10 bases separating them. The chain's CDR3 is CASSEARSANYGYTF. In DNA, the CDR3 is TGTGCCAGCAGTGAAGCGCGGTCAGCCAACTATGGCTACACCTTC.

In the case of this clone: The junction and the germline gene differ at one end; a read error may be behind it. The chain recombines TRBV7-9 with TRBJ1-1, with TRBD1 matching 10 bases. The CDR3 spans 16 residues. Germline CDR1 reads SEHNR; CDR2 reads FQNEAQ (reference sequence). Here the CDR3 DNA reads TGTTCCAGCAGCTCCCGGGACAGGGGTTCTTTGACTGAAGCTTTCTTT. Its protein is CSSSSRDRGSLTEAFF.

This chain connects TRBV30 to TRBJ2-2; 12 positions agree with TRBD1. The germline V gene encodes CDR1 GTSNPN and CDR2 SVGIG (reference sequence). This CDR3 has 16 residues. V shed 6 bases and J 5 bases; nucleotides not matched to a gene: 10. The DNA of the CDR3 is TGTGCCTGCGATCCTCCGGGACAGGGGGCTACCGGGGAGCTGTTTTTT. Its translation is CACDPPGQGATGELFF.

This clone was seen a single time. This chain connects TRBV5-1 to TRBJ2-3, with D maybe TRBD2 (7 bases). The CDR3 length is 16 residues. Looked up from germline, CDR1 is SGHRS and CDR2 is YFSETQ. V was pared by 5 bases and J by 10 bases, with 26 bases between. The CDR3 nucleotides are TGCGCCAGCAGGGGGAGTCCTAGCGAGAGGGGGGGCTCGCAGTATTTT. Protein product: CASRGSPSERGGSQYF.

This clone was seen more than once but under ten times. This chain joins TRBV4-1 and TRBJ2-3; D gene uncertain. This CDR3 is 12 amino acids long. Trimming took 3 bases from V and 5 from J, leaving 6 bases between them. Germline V gives CDR1 MGHRA, CDR2 YSYEKL. The CDR3 DNA reads TGCGCCAGCAGCCATATATTAGATACGCAGTATTTT. Encoded protein: CASSHILDTQYF.